This T cell receptor (beta chain) was documented in a study of T cells in Graves' hyperthyroidism and ophthalmopathy. TCR beta CDR3 regions were amplified from RNA. The TCR CDR3 was amplified in a first-round RT-PCR using the HTBI primer set. TCRdb reprocessed the multiplex PCR reads via MiXCR and lists one record per CDR3 protein. Of about 610,000 distinct CDR3 sequences in the sample, under 60% are singletons; the top ten hold around 8%. After removal of 7 bases from V and 4 bases from J, the junction contained 18 bases not matched to a gene. Germline CDR1 and CDR2: SNHLY and FYNNEI. This CDR3 contains 19 residues. Study conclusions and caveats: Ophthalmopathy stood apart from stable hyperthyroidism in a 13 V-J model.

A note on this clonotype: Its antigen remains unidentified.

Stable Graves' hyperthyroidism denoted no ophthalmopathy progression over 18 months. The chain recombines TRBV2 with TRBJ2-7, with 14 bases that match TRBD2. Sequencing input: peripheral blood or thyroid tissue (not recorded which). The source is a woman between 18 and 29 years old with Graves' hyperthyroidism. DNA for the CDR3: TGTGCCAGCATTGAGGATAGGAACACCGGGACTAGCGGGAGTTACGAGCAGTACTTC. The encoded protein is CASIEDRNTGTSGSYEQYF.